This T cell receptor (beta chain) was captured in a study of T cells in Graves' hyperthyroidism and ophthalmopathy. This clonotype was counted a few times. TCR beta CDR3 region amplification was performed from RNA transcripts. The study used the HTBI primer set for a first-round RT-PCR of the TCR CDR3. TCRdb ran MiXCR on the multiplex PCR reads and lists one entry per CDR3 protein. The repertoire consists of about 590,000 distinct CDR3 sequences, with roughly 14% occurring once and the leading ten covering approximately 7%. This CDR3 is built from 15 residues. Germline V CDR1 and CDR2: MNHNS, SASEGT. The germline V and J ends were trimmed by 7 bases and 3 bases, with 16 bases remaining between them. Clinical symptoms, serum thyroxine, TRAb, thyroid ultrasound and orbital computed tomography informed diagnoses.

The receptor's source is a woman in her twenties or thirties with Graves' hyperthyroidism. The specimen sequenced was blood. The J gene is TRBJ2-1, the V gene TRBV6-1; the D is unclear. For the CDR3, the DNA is TGTGCCAGCACAACTCAGTTGGGCGGCTACAATGAGCAGTTCTTC. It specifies CASTTQLGGYNEQFF.